The T cell receptor beta chain described here comes from a study of CD8 T cells in ankylosing spondylitis. Germline CDR1 SGHAT, CDR2 FQNNGV. Between the trimmed V and J ends, which lost 5 bases and 7 bases, there was a span of 13 bases. This CDR3 has 13 amino acids. In this sample, this clonotype turned up many times. Its cognate antigen is unknown. Study conclusions and caveats: About 8 highly homologous variants formed a TCR beta motif that appeared characteristic of ankylosing spondylitis blood. Existing reports had already noted some motif variants in reactive arthritis synovial fluid and blood.

TCRdb recomputed calls from the 5' RACE reads with MiXCR, one row per CDR3 protein. The table shows some 350,000 distinct CDR3 sequences, with 14% to 15% occurring only once. Sequencing input: blood, either unsorted or a sorted T cell fraction (not recorded which). The chain combines TRBV11-2 with TRBJ2-3; D gene unclear. The clonotype originates from a male donor with ankylosing spondylitis or in good health (not recorded which). The CDR3 DNA is TGTGCCAGCAGCCTATTTGGACCTTATACGCAGTATTTT. Translated, it gives CASSLFGPYTQYF.